The clone carrying this TCR beta chain was recorded a few times. Antigen unknown. This sample was taken from a study of shared clonotypes between healthy human individuals. Using immunoSEQ multiplex PCR, the repertoire was profiled, and TCRdb retains in-frame clones only, with some absent. The top ten clones hold 0.55% to 0.7% of a sample with over a million clones, around 78% of them seen once. The CDR3 sequence is 15 residues long. V gave up 0 bases and J gave up 0 bases, with 7 bases separating them. Germline V gene sequence: CDR1 SGDLS, CDR2 YYNGEE. Regarding the study as a whole: When compared with the clonotypes that were shared by all four sorted-subset donors, the non-shared clonotypes turned out to have lower generation probabilities. Around 4.7% was the fraction of naive CD4 clonotypes found shared across several donors.

Healthy and HIV-negative, the adult donors had no recent acute infections or vaccinations. A CD45RA-negative memory subset and a CD45RA+ naive subset were separated from the CD4+ cells. The TCR comes from a man younger than 35 in good health. Some clones in this sample may be carry-over from other donors' samples. This sequence joins TRBV9 and TRBJ1-3; D gene uncertain. The material sequenced was memory CD4+ T cells from PBMCs. Subset reported: CD45RA-negative fraction. This CDR3 reads CASSVDSYSGNTIYF. The CDR3 nucleotides read TGTGCCAGCAGCGTAGACAGCTACTCTGGAAACACCATATATTTT.